The clone carrying this TCR beta chain was picked up a small number of times. Its antigen is undetermined. The CDR3 totals 15 residues. Per germline, CDR1 SGHDN and CDR2 FVKESK. V shed 3 bases, J shed 1 base, and the junction held 4 bases outside the gene matches. These data are taken from a study of cytomegalovirus exposure and HLA in healthy donors. In the PCR, 60 Vbeta and 13 Jbeta primers were used. TCRdb's table, derived via immunoSEQ multiplex PCR, lists solely in-frame clones and lacks some. The profile shows more than 90,000 clones, about 80% of them singletons. Study-wide findings and caveats: After further analysis at a later stage, 16,951 TCR beta sequences were associated with HLA alleles at 0.05 false discovery rate. In a later analysis, compared with equally common non-associated chains, HLA-associated beta chains were more expanded. Evidence from a later analysis indicated that most CMV-associated TCR beta chains looked HLA-restricted.

This receptor was obtained from a woman in her fifties or sixties in good health and CMV-seronegative. The chain employs TRBV14 and TRBJ1-1, with TRBD1 matching 8 bases. The sample consisted of PBMCs. DNA for the CDR3: TGTGCCAGCAGCCAGTTGGACAGGGCGAACACTGAAGCTTTCTTT. It is translated as CASSQLDRANTEAFF.